This TCR beta chain derives from a study of blood T cell repertoires in COVID-19. Study-wide background: Samples of COVID-19 (acute and convalescent) were obtained from the United States, Italy and Spain.

This clone was found once. V lost 1 base to trimming and J lost 0 bases; unmatched junction nucleotides: 4. The CDR3 extends over 16 amino acids. Germline CDR1 is SGHVS and CDR2 is FNYEAQ. Per the original data handling: It was from reference gene primer amplification that nucleated cell counts were estimated. Assay: immunoSEQ multiplex PCR; the TCRdb copy retains only in-frame clones and omits some. The V and J calls and the clone size are those of that table, but D and trimming were determined from the DNA. The data contain some 70,000 clones, more than 60% of them singletons. This rearrangement joins TRBV7-6 to TRBJ2-3; 7 positions agree with TRBD2. The specimen was peripheral blood. This receptor was taken from a man aged 55 to 70 with acute or convalescent COVID-19. This CDR3 is CASSLGRSGSTDTQYF. The CDR3 nucleotides read TGTGCCAGCAGCTTAGGGCGTAGCGGGAGCACAGATACGCAGTATTTT.